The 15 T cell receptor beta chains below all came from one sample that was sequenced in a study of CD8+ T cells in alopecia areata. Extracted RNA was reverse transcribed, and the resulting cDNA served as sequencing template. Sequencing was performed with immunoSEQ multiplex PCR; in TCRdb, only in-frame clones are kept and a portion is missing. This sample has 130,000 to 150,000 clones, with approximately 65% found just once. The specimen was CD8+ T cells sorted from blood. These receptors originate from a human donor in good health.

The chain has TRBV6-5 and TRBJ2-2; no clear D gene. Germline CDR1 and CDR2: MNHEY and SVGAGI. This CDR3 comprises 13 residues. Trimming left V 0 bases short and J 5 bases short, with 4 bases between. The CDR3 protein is CASSYSGTGELFF. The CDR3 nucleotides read TGTGCCAGCAGTTACTCGGGAACCGGGGAGCTGTTTTTT.

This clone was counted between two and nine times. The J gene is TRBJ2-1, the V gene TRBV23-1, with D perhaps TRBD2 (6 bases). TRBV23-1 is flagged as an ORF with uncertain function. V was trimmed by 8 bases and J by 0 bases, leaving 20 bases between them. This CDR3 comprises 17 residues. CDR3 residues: CASPTDLGTASYNEQFF. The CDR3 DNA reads TGCGCCAGCCCGACTGATCTGGGGACTGCCTCCTACAATGAGCAGTTCTTC.

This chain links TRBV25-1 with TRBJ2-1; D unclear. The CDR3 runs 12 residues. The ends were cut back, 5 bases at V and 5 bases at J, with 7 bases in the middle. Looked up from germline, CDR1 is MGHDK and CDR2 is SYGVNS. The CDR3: CASSLANNEQFF. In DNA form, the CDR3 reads TGTGCCAGCAGTCTTGCCAACAATGAGCAGTTCTTC.

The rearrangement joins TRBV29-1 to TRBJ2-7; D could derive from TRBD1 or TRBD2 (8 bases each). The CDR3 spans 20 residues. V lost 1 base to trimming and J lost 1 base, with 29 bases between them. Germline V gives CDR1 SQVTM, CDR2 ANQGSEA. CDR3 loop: CSVEVRTGRAGGRSSYEQYF. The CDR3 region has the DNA TGCAGCGTTGAAGTAAGGACAGGGCGAGCTGGCGGGAGGTCTTCCTACGAGCAGTACTTC.

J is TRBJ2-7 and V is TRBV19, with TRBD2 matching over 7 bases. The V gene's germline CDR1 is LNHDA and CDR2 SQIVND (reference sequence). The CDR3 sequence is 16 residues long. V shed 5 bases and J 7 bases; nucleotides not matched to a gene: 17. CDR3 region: CASSPKRAGPAMEQYF. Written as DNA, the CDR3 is TGTGCCAGTAGTCCGAAACGAGCGGGACCGGCAATGGAGCAGTACTTC.

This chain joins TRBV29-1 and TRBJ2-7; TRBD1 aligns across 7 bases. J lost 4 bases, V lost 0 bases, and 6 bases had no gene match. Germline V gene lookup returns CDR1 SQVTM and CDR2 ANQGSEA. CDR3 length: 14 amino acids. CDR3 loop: CSVEESQGMYEQYF. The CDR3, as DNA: TGCAGCGTTGAAGAATCACAGGGGATGTACGAGCAGTACTTC.

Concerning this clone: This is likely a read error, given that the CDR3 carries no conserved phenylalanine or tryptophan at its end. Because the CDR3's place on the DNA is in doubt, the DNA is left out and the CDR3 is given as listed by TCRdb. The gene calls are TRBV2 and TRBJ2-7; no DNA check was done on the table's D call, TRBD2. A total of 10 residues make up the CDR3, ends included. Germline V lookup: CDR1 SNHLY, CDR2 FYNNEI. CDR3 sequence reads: CASISGRPQL.

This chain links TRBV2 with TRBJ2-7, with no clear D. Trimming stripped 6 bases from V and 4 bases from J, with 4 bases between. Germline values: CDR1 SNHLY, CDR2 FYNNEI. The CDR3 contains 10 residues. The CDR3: CASRAYEQYF. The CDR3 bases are TGTGCCAGCAGGGCGTACGAGCAGTACTTC.

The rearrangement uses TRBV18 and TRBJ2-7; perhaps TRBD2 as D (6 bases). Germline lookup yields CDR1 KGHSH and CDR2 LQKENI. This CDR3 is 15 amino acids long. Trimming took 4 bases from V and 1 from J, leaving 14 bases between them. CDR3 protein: CASSRKEGVSYEQYF. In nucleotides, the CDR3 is TGTGCCAGCTCACGCAAGGAGGGAGTTTCCTACGAGCAGTACTTC.

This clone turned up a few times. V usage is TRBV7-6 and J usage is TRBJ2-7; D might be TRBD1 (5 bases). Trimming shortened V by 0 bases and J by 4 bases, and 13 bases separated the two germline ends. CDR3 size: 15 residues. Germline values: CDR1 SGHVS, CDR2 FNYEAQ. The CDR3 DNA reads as TGTGCCAGCAGCTTAGCATCAGGGTTCGGTTACGAGCAGTACTTC. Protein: CASSLASGFGYEQYF.

The CDR3 region has the DNA TGTGCCAGCAGCTCCCGGGAGGGGGCAAAGAATGAGCAGTTCTTC. Translating gives CASSSREGAKNEQFF. The chain employs TRBV14 and TRBJ2-1; the D gene is possibly TRBD2 (8 bases). Per germline, CDR1 SGHDN and CDR2 FVKESK. V gave up 5 bases and J gave up 7 bases, with 18 bases separating them. The CDR3 spans 15 residues.

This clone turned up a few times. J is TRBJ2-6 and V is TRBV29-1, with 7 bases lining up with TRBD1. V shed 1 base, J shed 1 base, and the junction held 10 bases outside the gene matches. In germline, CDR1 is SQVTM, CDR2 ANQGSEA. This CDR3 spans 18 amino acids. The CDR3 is CSVEVRGQTLSGANVLTF. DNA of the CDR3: TGCAGCGTTGAAGTTCGGGGACAGACCTTATCTGGGGCCAACGTCCTGACTTTC. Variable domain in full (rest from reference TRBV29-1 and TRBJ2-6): SAVISQKPSRDICQRGTSLTIQCQVDSQVTMMFWYRQQPGQSLTLIATANQGSEATYESGFVIDKFPISRPNLTFSTLTVSNMSPEDSSIYLCSVEVRGQTLSGANVLTFGAGSRLTVL.

The chain's CDR3 is CASRPSAGQSYEQYF. The CDR3 DNA is TGTGCCAGCAGGCCCTCTGCGGGGCAATCCTACGAGCAGTACTTC. The chain couples TRBV5-4 to TRBJ2-7; the D gene is possibly TRBD2 (6 bases). CDR1 and CDR2 (germline): SGHNT, YYREEE (reference sequence). The CDR3 is 15 residues long. Trimming shortened V by 5 bases and J by 1 base, and 16 bases separated the two germline ends.

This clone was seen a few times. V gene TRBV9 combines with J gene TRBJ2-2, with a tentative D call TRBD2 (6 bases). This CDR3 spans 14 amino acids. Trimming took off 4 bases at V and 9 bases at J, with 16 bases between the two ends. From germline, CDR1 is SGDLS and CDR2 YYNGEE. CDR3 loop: CASSPAGSHRELFF. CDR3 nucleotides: TGTGCCAGCAGCCCAGCGGGCTCGCACCGGGAGCTGTTTTTT.

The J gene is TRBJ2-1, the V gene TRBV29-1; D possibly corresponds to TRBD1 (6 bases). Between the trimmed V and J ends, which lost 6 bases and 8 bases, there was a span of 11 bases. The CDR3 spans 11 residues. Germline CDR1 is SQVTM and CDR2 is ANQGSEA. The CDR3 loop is CSVPSGDEQFF. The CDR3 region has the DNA TGCAGCGTCCCCTCAGGGGATGAGCAGTTCTTC.